In its sample, the clone carrying this TCR beta chain was seen a few times. Its target is unknown. These data are taken from a study of radiotherapy plus CTLA-4 blockade in lung cancer. Study context: An objective response was seen in about 18% of patients, and disease control in roughly 28%.

Germline assignment: CDR1 MDHEN and CDR2 SYDVKM. The CDR3 runs 14 residues. V lost 1 base and J 1 base, leaving 7 bases between the germline ends. The study treated chemo-refractory metastatic non-small-cell lung cancer patients with focal radiation plus ipilimumab CTLA-4 blockade. Findings of the study overall: Per reports, early blood T cell clone dynamics, plus interferon-beta, forecast response most strongly. Blood saw expansion of tumor-derived TCR clones after radiotherapy plus ipilimumab.

Sequencing was performed with immunoSEQ multiplex PCR; in TCRdb, only in-frame clones are kept and a portion is missing. The data contain over 95,000 clones, around 74% of them singletons. The rearrangement links TRBV28 to TRBJ1-2; possibly TRBD1 for D (5 bases). The clonotype originates from a human donor with non-small cell lung cancer who had a partial response to radiotherapy plus ipilimumab. Some clones in this sample may be carry-over from other donors' samples. The sample here was peripheral blood, taken from a patient treated with radiotherapy plus ipilimumab. The CDR3 DNA is TGTGCCAGCAGTTTATTAAGGGGTAACTATGGCTACACCTTC. This encodes CASSLLRGNYGYTF.